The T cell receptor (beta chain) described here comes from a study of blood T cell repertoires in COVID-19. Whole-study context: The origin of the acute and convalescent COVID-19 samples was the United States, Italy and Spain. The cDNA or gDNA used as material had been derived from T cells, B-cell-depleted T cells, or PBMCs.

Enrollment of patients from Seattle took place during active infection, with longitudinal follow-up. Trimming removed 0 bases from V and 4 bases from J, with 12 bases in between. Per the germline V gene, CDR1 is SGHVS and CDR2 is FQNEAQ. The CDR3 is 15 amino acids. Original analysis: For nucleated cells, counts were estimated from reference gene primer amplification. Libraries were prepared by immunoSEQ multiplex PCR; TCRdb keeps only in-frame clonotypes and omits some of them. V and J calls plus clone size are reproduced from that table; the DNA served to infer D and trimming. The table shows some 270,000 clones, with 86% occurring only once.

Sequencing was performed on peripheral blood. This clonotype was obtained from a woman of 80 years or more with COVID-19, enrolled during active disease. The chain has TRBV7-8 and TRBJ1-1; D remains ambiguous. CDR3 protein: CASSLAIRYSTEAFF. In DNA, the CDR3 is TGTGCCAGCAGCTTAGCGATTCGGTATAGCACTGAAGCTTTCTTT.